A selection of T cell receptor beta chains follows, all from one sample in a study of CD8+ T cells in alopecia areata. Profiled with immunoSEQ multiplex PCR; TCRdb holds only in-frame clones, not every one. The sample includes fewer than 250,000 clones, under 80% of them seen just once. The input for sequencing was CD4+ T cells sorted from blood, taken between weeks 49 and 50, from a patient treated with tofacitinib. The origin of the receptors is a human donor with alopecia areata. CDR3s include the opening cysteine and the closing phenylalanine or tryptophan. A D gene is named only where the DNA matches it firmly. A row's size may be missing; if present it is once, few, many or a size class.

>TRBV4-3|NA|TRBD1|14|TRBJ2-7
TGCGCCAGCAGCCAATTACAGGGGGCCGACGAGCAGTACTTC
CASSQLQGADEQYF
>TRBV7-6|NA|TRBD1|16|TRBJ2-7
TGTGCCAGCAGCTTAGGTCTCGGGACAGGGACCTACGAGCAGTACTTC
CASSLGLGTGTYEQYF
>TRBV7-2|few|NA|14|TRBJ2-3
TGTGCCAGCAGCTCAGTAGCGGTCACAGATACGCAGTATTTT
CASSSVAVTDTQYF
>TRBV29-1|few|NA|15|TRBJ2-1
TGCAGCGTTGAAGCTAAGGGGGGGTCCTACAATGAGCAGTTCTTC
CSVEAKGGSYNEQFF
>TRBV7-2|once|NA|17|TRBJ2-6
TGTGCCAGCAGCTCTTTGGAGGGGTACTCTGGGGCCAACGTCCTGACTTTC
CASSSLEGYSGANVLTF
>TRBV29-1|NA|NA|13|TRBJ2-3
TGCAGCGTTGCGGGACTGCTCACAGATACGCAGTATTTT
CSVAGLLTDTQYF
>TRBV27|NA|TRBD1|15|TRBJ1-5
TGTGCCAGCAGCCCGGACAGGGGCTCGCGGCAGCCCCAGCATTTT
CASSPDRGSRQPQHF
>TRBV30|NA|NA|15|TRBJ1-3
TGTGCCTGGAGTGTAGAACAGAGCTCTGGAAACACCATATATTTT
CAWSVEQSSGNTIYF
>TRBV29-1|few|TRBD1|12|TRBJ2-7
TGCAGCGGAGGGACAGGGATCTACGAGCAGTACTTC
CSGGTGIYEQYF
>TRBV11-3|NA|TRBD2|13|TRBJ2-3
TGTGCCAGCGCCGGGACTAACACAGATACGCAGTATTTT
CASAGTNTDTQYF
>TRBV7-9|NA|TRBD1|14|TRBJ1-1
TGTGCCAGCAGCGTAGGGACAGGGAACACTGAAGCTTTCTTT
CASSVGTGNTEAFF
>TRBV11-2|few|NA|12|TRBJ2-7
TGTGCCAGCAGCTTAGGTTCAGGCGAGCAGTACTTC
CASSLGSGEQYF
>TRBV7-2|NA|NA|14|TRBJ1-1
TGTGCCAGCAGCTTACAGACAGTGAACACTGAAGCTTTCTTT
CASSLQTVNTEAFF
>TRBV25-1|many|NA|11|TRBJ2-7
TGTGCCAGCAGATCTTCCACCGAGCAGTACTTC
CASRSSTEQYF
>TRBV18|NA|NA|17|TRBJ2-3
TGTGCCAGCTCGGGGGGCAGAAACTCTCTTAGCACAGATACGCAGTATTTT
CASSGGRNSLSTDTQYF
>TRBV2|NA|TRBD1|16|TRBJ1-2
TGTGCCAGCAGCGCAAGGACAGGGCCTCTAGTCTATGGCTACACCTTC
CASSARTGPLVYGYTF
>TRBV27|once|NA|14|TRBJ2-7
TGTGCCAGCAGTCCGCACTCTAAGACCTACGAGCAGTACTTC
CASSPHSKTYEQYF
>TRBV11-2|many|NA|13|TRBJ1-6
TGTGCCAGCAGCACAACGAAAGATTCACCCCTCCACTTT
CASSTTKDSPLHF
>TRBV4-3|NA|TRBD1|16|TRBJ1-6
TGCGCCAGCAGCCAAGGAACAGGGGGTACCAATTCACCCCTCCACTTT
CASSQGTGGTNSPLHF
>TRBV5-6|once|NA|12|TRBJ2-3
TGTGCCAGCAGCCCGGGGTTTAGCACGCAGTATTTT
CASSPGFSTQYF
>TRBV5-1|once|TRBD1|15|TRBJ1-1
TGCGCCAGCAGCTGGGGGGACAGGGTAAACACTGAAGCTTTCTTT
CASSWGDRVNTEAFF
>TRBV25-1|NA|NA|13|TRBJ2-7
TGTGCCAGCAGTAGCGGAAGGGCCTACGAGCAGTACTTC
CASSSGRAYEQYF
>TRBV7-2|NA|NA|13|TRBJ2-3
TGTGCCAGCAGCCACCAACGGGGGGATACGCAGTATTTT
CASSHQRGDTQYF
>TRBV7-2|NA|TRBD1|13|TRBJ2-1
TGTGCCAGCAGCCGGGACAGCTACAATGAGCAGTTCTTC
CASSRDSYNEQFF
>TRBV4-3|NA|NA|13|TRBJ2-1
TGCGCCAGCAGCCAAGATTCCGGGTATGAGCAGTTCTTC
CASSQDSGYEQFF
>TRBV29-1|NA|NA|11|TRBJ2-7
TGCAGCGTTGAAGTCGCCCACGAGCAGTACTTC
CSVEVAHEQYF
>TRBV18|few|NA|12|TRBJ2-5
TGTGCCACCACCAGGAAAAAAGAGACCCAGTACTTC
CATTRKKETQYF
>TRBV30|few|NA|13|TRBJ1-2
TGTGCCTGGAGTTTTCCTGGAAACTATGGCTACACCTTC
CAWSFPGNYGYTF
>TRBV11-2|few|NA|13|TRBJ2-5
TGTGCCAGCAGCCCGGACAGTTCCGAGACCCAGTACTTC
CASSPDSSETQYF
>TRBV30|NA|TRBD1|12|TRBJ1-2
TGTGCCTCGGACAGGGAGAGCTATGGCTACACCTTC
CASDRESYGYTF
>TRBV30|few|NA|15|TRBJ1-6
TGTGCCTGGAGTGTTTTAGGGCCGGATAATTCACCCCTCCACTTT
CAWSVLGPDNSPLHF
>TRBV29-1|NA|NA|16|TRBJ1-2
TGCAGCGTGGGAAGACGATTGACGGAATCAATCTATGGCTACACCTTC
CSVGRRLTESIYGYTF
>TRBV25-1|few|TRBD1|17|TRBJ2-2
TGTGCCAGCAGTGATGGCGGACAGGGGGCAGTCATCGGGGAGCTGTTTTTT
CASSDGGQGAVIGELFF
>TRBV30|NA|NA|13|TRBJ1-6
TGTGCCTGGAGTGTACGGTCGAGACCTCCCCTCCACTTT
CAWSVRSRPPLHF
>TRBV29-1|NA|NA|13|TRBJ1-1
TGCAGCGTTGAAAAACGGATGAGCACTGAAGCTTTCTTT
CSVEKRMSTEAFF
>TRBV20-1|NA|TRBD1|11|TRBJ2-5
TGCAGTGTTGGGACAGAAGAGACCCAGTACTTC
CSVGTEETQYF
>TRBV9|NA|TRBD2|15|TRBJ2-3
TGTGCCAGCAGCGCCCTAGGACTAGTAGAAGATACGCAGTATTTT
CASSALGLVEDTQYF
>TRBV7-9|few|NA|12|TRBJ2-7
TGTGCCAGCAGCTTAAGAAGCCACGAGCAGTACTTC
CASSLRSHEQYF
>TRBV15|once|NA|19|TRBJ2-6
TGTGCCACCAGAGCGGAGGGGGCGTCCGCGACCTCTGGGGCCAACGTCCTGACTTTC
CATRAEGASATSGANVLTF
>TRBV29-1|NA|TRBD1|16|TRBJ2-7
TGCAGCGTTGAGGCAAAAGGGGGACAGGGGGCCCACGAGCAGTACTTC
CSVEAKGGQGAHEQYF
>TRBV4-1|few|TRBD1|14|TRBJ1-4
TGCGCCAGCAGCCCGGGACAGGTTAATGAAAAACTGTTTTTT
CASSPGQVNEKLFF